These 32 T cell receptor beta chains originate from one sample sequenced in a study of blood T cell repertoires in COVID-19. Here immunoSEQ multiplex PCR was the method, and the copy in TCRdb shows in-frame clones only, minus some. Among around 130,000 clones listed, around 83% were seen once. The sequencing sample was made of peripheral blood. These receptors were collected from a woman aged 45-59 years with acute or convalescent COVID-19.

CDR3 region: CASSVEERGKLFF. The CDR3 nucleotides read TGCGCCAGCAGCGTCGAAGAGCGGGGCAAACTGTTTTTT. The V call is TRBV4-1, the J call TRBJ1-4, with D tentatively TRBD1 (5 bases). The CDR3 has 13 residues. Germline CDR1 MGHRA, CDR2 YSYEKL. The V gene lost 5 bases and the J gene lost 11 bases, with 15 bases spanning the gap.

The rearrangement uses TRBV11-2 and TRBJ2-6; 9 bases agree with TRBD1. Germline V gene sequence: CDR1 SGHAT, CDR2 FQNNGV. The V gene end was trimmed by 8 bases and the J gene end by 0 bases; junction bases not matched to a gene: 5. The CDR3 is 16 residues long. As DNA, the CDR3 is TGTGCCAGCCGTGGGACAGGGTCCTCTGGGGCCAACGTCCTGACTTTC. Protein product: CASRGTGSSGANVLTF.

V gene TRBV9 combines with J gene TRBJ2-1, with TRBD2 matching 8 bases. The CDR3 loop spans 16 amino acids. V lost 0 bases to trimming and J lost 2 bases; unmatched junction nucleotides: 4. The germline V gene has CDR1 SGDLS and CDR2 YYNGEE. The CDR3 spells CASSVGVSGAYNEQFF. The CDR3 nucleotides are TGTGCCAGCAGCGTAGGGGTTAGCGGGGCCTACAATGAGCAGTTCTTC.

This clone was observed a handful of times. V usage is TRBV10-3 and J usage is TRBJ1-2, with D unclear. Trimming left V 0 bases short and J 7 bases short, with 9 bases between. CDR3 size: 13 residues. The germline V gene encodes CDR1 ENHRY and CDR2 SYGVKD. The CDR3 region is CAISESTGFGYTF. The CDR3 DNA sequence: TGTGCCATCAGTGAGTCGACTGGTTTTGGCTACACCTTC.

V is TRBV2 and J is TRBJ1-2; 7 positions match TRBD1. CDR3 size: 14 residues. Looked up from germline, CDR1 is SNHLY and CDR2 is FYNNEI. The trim removed 5 bases at V and 3 bases at J, leaving 6 bases unmatched. CDR3 amino acids: CASSRDSGDYGYTF. The CDR3 DNA is TGTGCCAGCAGTCGGGACAGCGGAGACTATGGCTACACCTTC. The full variable domain, completed using reference TRBV2 and TRBJ1-2, is EPEVTQTPSHQVTQMGQEVILRCVPISNHLYFYWYRQILGQKVEFLVSFYNNEISEKSEIFDDQFSVERPDGSNFTLKIRSTKLEDSAMYFCASSRDSGDYGYTFGSGTRLTVV.

The chain carries TRBV14 and TRBJ1-6; 7 positions agree with TRBD1. The CDR3 is 15 residues long. Germline values: CDR1 SGHDN, CDR2 FVKESK. V lost 3 bases and J lost 7; bases outside the gene matches: 6. CDR3 in amino acids: CASSHGPQGNSPLHF. The CDR3, as DNA: TGTGCCAGCAGCCATGGCCCACAGGGGAATTCACCCCTCCACTTT.

The J gene is TRBJ2-7, the V gene TRBV6-5; D gene uncertain. Germline-derived CDR1 and CDR2 are MNHEY and SVGAGI. The V and J ends lost 6 bases and 6 bases respectively, with 15 bases between them. The CDR3 length is 13 residues. CDR3 loop: CASSLLAAAEQYF. CDR3 coding DNA: TGTGCCAGCAGCCTTTTGGCGGCCGCCGAGCAGTACTTC.

The V and J genes are TRBV6-5 and TRBJ1-2; TRBD1 matches at 8 bases. The germline V gene encodes CDR1 MNHEY and CDR2 SVGAGI. The junction had 2 bases not matched to a gene; V was cut back by 6 bases and J by 5 bases. The CDR3 has 12 residues. The chain's CDR3 is CASSRTGYGYTF. CDR3 DNA sequence: TGTGCCAGCAGCCGGACAGGGTATGGCTACACCTTC.

The V gene is TRBV14, the J gene TRBJ1-2; weak D call: TRBD1 (5 bases). Trimming cost V 4 bases and J 4 bases, with 10 bases left between them. Germline assignment: CDR1 SGHDN and CDR2 FVKESK. The CDR3 covers 13 residues. DNA for the CDR3: TGTGCCAGCAGCCGGGGAGGGGTCTATGGCTACACCTTC. Translating it yields CASSRGGVYGYTF.

This rearrangement joins TRBV30 to TRBJ1-2; D remains unclear. The CDR3 consists of 13 residues. Trimming cost V 0 bases and J 4 bases, with 9 bases left between them. Germline CDR1 reads GTSNPN; CDR2 reads SVGIG (reference sequence). This CDR3 is CAWSVSGSYGYTF. The CDR3 DNA reads TGTGCCTGGAGTGTATCCGGTAGCTATGGCTACACCTTC.

This clone is a singleton in its sample. The CDR3 reads CASERYNEQFF. The CDR3 DNA follows: TGTGCCAGCGAGCGTTACAATGAGCAGTTCTTC. The chain recombines TRBV6-5 with TRBJ2-1; no clear D. The CDR3 has 11 amino acids. Looked up from germline, CDR1 is MNHEY and CDR2 is SVGAGI. V shed 8 bases and J shed 4 bases, with 6 bases lying between them.

The chain carries TRBV9 and TRBJ2-1, with TRBD2 matching 9 bases. The trim removed 3 bases at V and 4 bases at J, leaving 5 bases unmatched. This CDR3 comprises 15 residues. Germline V gene data show CDR1 as SGDLS and CDR2 as YYNGEE. The CDR3 sequence is CASSGGAGGYNEQFF. The CDR3 nucleotides read TGTGCCAGCAGCGGGGGCGCGGGGGGGTACAATGAGCAGTTCTTC.

This clone occurred a few times. The J gene is TRBJ1-4, the V gene TRBV7-9; 7 nucleotides agree with TRBD1. The CDR3 has 15 residues. Germline V gives CDR1 SEHNR, CDR2 FQNEAQ (reference sequence). V lost 5 bases, J lost 8 bases, and 11 bases stayed unmatched. The CDR3 sequence: CASSTQRGLEEKLFF. In nucleotides, the CDR3 is TGTGCCAGCAGCACGCAAAGGGGGCTGGAAGAAAAACTGTTTTTT.

The CDR3 coding sequence is TGTGCCAGCAGCTTGGTATACGGGGATGGTAGCTATGGCTACACCTTC. Its protein is CASSLVYGDGSYGYTF. The chain couples TRBV5-8 to TRBJ1-2; D ambiguous. This CDR3 has 16 amino acids. The germline V and J ends were trimmed by 0 bases and 4 bases, with 16 bases remaining between them. Germline CDR1 is SGHTS and CDR2 is YDEGEE.

This chain links TRBV9 with TRBJ2-4; TRBD1 matches at 9 bases. The CDR3 has 14 amino acids. J gave up 7 bases and V 4 bases, and 6 bases lay outside the gene matches. The germline CDR1 and CDR2 sequences are SGDLS and YYNGEE. The CDR3 protein is CASSSRTGENIQYF. The CDR3 region has the DNA TGTGCCAGCAGCTCCCGGACAGGGGAGAACATTCAGTACTTC.

The V and J genes are TRBV6-5 and TRBJ1-1; D is possibly TRBD1 (5 bases). Trimming stripped 2 bases from V and 0 bases from J, with 7 bases between. CDR1 MNHEY and CDR2 SVGAGI come from the germline V gene. The CDR3 runs to 14 residues. The CDR3 nucleotides are TGTGCCAGCAGTTACAGGGGAATGAACACTGAAGCTTTCTTT. This encodes CASSYRGMNTEAFF.

In its sample, this clone was seen once. The chain combines TRBV7-8 with TRBJ2-5; 9 bases are shared with TRBD1. CDR1 and CDR2 from the germline V gene are SGHVS and FQNEAQ. There are 17 residues in the CDR3. Trimming took 2 bases from V and 4 from J; bases not matched to a gene: 11. The CDR3 spells CASSLSLGTGPAETQYF. CDR3 DNA: TGTGCCAGCAGCTTAAGTTTAGGGACAGGGCCCGCAGAGACCCAGTACTTC.

The V and J genes are TRBV3-1 (or the pseudogene TRBV3-2) and TRBJ1-1; 8 bases match TRBD1. Trimming removed 4 bases from V and 1 base from J; junction bases left unmatched: 8. The CDR3 is 16 amino acids. The germline CDR1 and CDR2 sequences are LGHDT and YNNKEL (reference sequence). The CDR3 nucleotides read TGTGCCAGCAGCCCGACAGACAGGGGACCGAACACTGAAGCTTTCTTT. It is translated as CASSPTDRGPNTEAFF.

This clone has a handful of counts. This chain joins TRBV19 and TRBJ1-5; no definite D call. The germline V gene has CDR1 LNHDA and CDR2 SQIVND (reference sequence). The CDR3 loop spans 15 amino acids. Trimming stripped 6 bases from V and 0 bases from J, with 12 bases between. In nucleotides, the CDR3 is TGTGCCAGTAGCCTCTCTTTCTATAGCAATCAGCCCCAGCATTTT. It translates to CASSLSFYSNQPQHF. The full variable domain, with the rest looked up from reference TRBV19 and TRBJ1-5, is DGGITQSPKYLFRKEGQNVTLSCEQNLNHDAMYWYRQDPGQGLRLIYYSQIVNDFQKGDIAEGYSVSREKKESFPLTVTSAQKNPTAFYLCASSLSFYSNQPQHFGDGTRLSIL.

The chain joins TRBV9 to TRBJ1-6; the match to TRBD1 covers 8 bases. The V gene end was trimmed by 4 bases and the J gene end by 9 bases; junction bases not matched to a gene: 9. The germline CDR1 and CDR2 sequences are SGDLS and YYNGEE. This CDR3 spans 15 amino acids. In DNA, the CDR3 is TGTGCCAGCAGCACGCAGGGGGCCCACCTTTCACCCCTCCACTTT. This gives the protein CASSTQGAHLSPLHF.

The genes are TRBV5-8 and TRBJ2-1; D possibly corresponds to TRBD1 (6 bases). Germline V gene data show CDR1 as SGHTS and CDR2 as YDEGEE. The length of the CDR3 is 15 residues. Trimming removed 0 bases at V and 5 bases at J, with 12 bases between. In DNA form, the CDR3 reads TGTGCCAGCAGCTTGGGGGGACACATGAACAATGAGCAGTTCTTC. Translated, it gives CASSLGGHMNNEQFF. The variable domain in full, completed from reference TRBV5-8 and TRBJ2-1, reads EAGVTQSPTHLIKTRGQQATLRCSPISGHTSVYWYQQALGLGLQFLLWYDEGEERNRGNFPPRFSGRQFPNYSSELNVNALELEDSALYLCASSLGGHMNNEQFFGPGTRLTVL.

This chain links TRBV10-1 with TRBJ1-1, with TRBD1 as a possible D gene (5 bases). Germline-derived CDR1 and CDR2 are WNHNN and SYGVQD (reference sequence). CDR3 length: 14 amino acids. V gave up 0 bases and J gave up 3 bases, with 8 bases separating them. CDR3 sequence (DNA): TGCGCCAGCAGTGAGTCGCGGGGGTACACTGAAGCTTTCTTT. Amino acids: CASSESRGYTEAFF.

J is TRBJ2-7 and V is TRBV6-5; 8 bases match TRBD1. The CDR3 is 15 residues long. The V segment lost 2 bases and the J segment 4 bases; nucleotides outside the gene matches: 7. Germline values: CDR1 MNHEY, CDR2 SVGAGI. CDR3 bases: TGTGCCAGCAGTTACCCCGGACAGGGTGGATACGAGCAGTACTTC. Protein product: CASSYPGQGGYEQYF.

The chain has TRBV20-1 and TRBJ1-1, with D maybe TRBD1 (5 bases). Germline V lookup: CDR1 DFQATT, CDR2 SNEGSKA (reference sequence). V lost 3 bases, J lost 4 bases, and 12 bases lay in between. The length of the CDR3 is 13 residues. The CDR3 region is CSASSGVLTEAFF. As DNA, the CDR3 is TGCAGTGCTAGTTCGGGGGTGCTCACTGAAGCTTTCTTT.

The rearrangement links TRBV6-5 to TRBJ1-3; no clear D gene. CDR1 and CDR2 (germline): MNHEY, SVGAGI. The CDR3 sequence is 14 residues long. V shed 5 bases and J shed 0 bases, with 8 bases lying between them. DNA for the CDR3: TGTGCCAGCAGTCAAACAAACTCTGGAAACACCATATATTTT. It specifies CASSQTNSGNTIYF.

Of note for this clone: Since no conserved phenylalanine or tryptophan closes the CDR3, a read error is the likely cause. The DNA is omitted, as the CDR3 cannot be located on it reliably, and the CDR3 follows TCRdb's listing. V usage is TRBV10-1 and J usage is TRBJ1-1; the DNA was not used to check the table's D call, TRBD1. Per germline, CDR1 WNHNN and CDR2 SYGVQD (reference sequence). Including both end residues, the CDR3 is 8 amino acids long. The CDR3 region is CASSKDRP.

The genes are TRBV7-8 and TRBJ2-7, with D possibly matching TRBD1 (5 bases). This CDR3 comprises 13 residues. V lost 3 bases and J 0 bases, leaving 6 bases between the germline ends. The germline V gene has CDR1 SGHVS and CDR2 FQNEAQ. This CDR3 is CASSFGASYEQYF. DNA of the CDR3: TGTGCCAGCAGCTTTGGGGCCTCCTACGAGCAGTACTTC.

The chain uses TRBV19 and TRBJ2-7, with 10 bases identical to TRBD1. Trimming took 4 bases from V and 3 from J; bases not matched to a gene: 15. This CDR3 comprises 18 residues. Per germline, CDR1 LNHDA and CDR2 SQIVND (reference sequence). The CDR3 loop is CASSRDGQGGSYFYEQYF. CDR3 in DNA: TGTGCCAGTAGTAGAGACGGACAGGGGGGATCGTATTTCTACGAGCAGTACTTC.

This clone was counted between two and nine times. The rearrangement links TRBV6-1 to TRBJ1-6; D might be TRBD1 (6 bases). In germline, CDR1 is MNHNS, CDR2 SASEGT. The CDR3 runs 15 residues. Trimming left V 2 bases short and J 7 bases short, with 12 bases between. CDR3 residues: CASSERGGKNSPLHF. The CDR3, as DNA: TGTGCCAGCAGTGAAAGGGGGGGTAAGAATTCACCCCTCCACTTT.

On this clone: An end of the junction does not agree with germline; a read error may underlie this. The chain carries TRBV30 and TRBJ1-1; D unclear. Germline lookup yields CDR1 GTSNPN and CDR2 SVGIG (reference sequence). The CDR3 spans 13 residues. The CDR3 is CAWSTTGNSEAFF. CDR3 nucleotide sequence: TGTGCCTGGTCGACAACCGGGAACTCTGAAGCTTTCTTT.

The chain employs TRBV7-6 and TRBJ1-1; TRBD1 might be the D (5 bases). Germline CDR1 reads SGHVS; CDR2 reads FNYEAQ. This CDR3 is 19 amino acids long. Trimming pared 0 bases from V and 2 bases from J, leaving 22 bases between. CDR3 residues: CASSLATGGGPFVNTEAFF. CDR3 sequence (DNA): TGTGCCAGCAGCTTAGCGACGGGGGGTGGTCCCTTCGTAAACACTGAAGCTTTCTTT.

The V gene is TRBV5-5, the J gene TRBJ2-1, with D uncertain. Trimming pared 2 bases from V and 3 bases from J, leaving 6 bases between. CDR1 is SGHKS, CDR2 YYEKEE, per germline (reference sequence). CDR3 length equals 13 residues. The chain's CDR3 is CASSLTDYNEQFF. CDR3 coding DNA: TGTGCCAGCAGCTTAACAGACTACAATGAGCAGTTCTTC.